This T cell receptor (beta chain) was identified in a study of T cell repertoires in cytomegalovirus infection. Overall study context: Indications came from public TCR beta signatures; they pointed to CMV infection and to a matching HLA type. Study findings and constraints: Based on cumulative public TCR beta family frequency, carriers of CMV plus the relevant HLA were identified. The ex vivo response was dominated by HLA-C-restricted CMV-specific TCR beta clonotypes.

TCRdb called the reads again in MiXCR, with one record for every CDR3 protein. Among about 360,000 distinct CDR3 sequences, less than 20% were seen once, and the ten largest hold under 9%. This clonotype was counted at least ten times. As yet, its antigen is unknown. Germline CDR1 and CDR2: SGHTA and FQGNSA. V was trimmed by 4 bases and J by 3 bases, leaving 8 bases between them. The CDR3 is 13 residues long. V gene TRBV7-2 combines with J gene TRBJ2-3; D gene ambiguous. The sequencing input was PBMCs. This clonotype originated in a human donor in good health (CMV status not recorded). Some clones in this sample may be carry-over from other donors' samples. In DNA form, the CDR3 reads TGTGCCAGCAGCTCTCAAAGGACAGATACGCAGTATTTT. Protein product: CASSSQRTDTQYF. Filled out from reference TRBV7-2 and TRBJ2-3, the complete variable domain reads GAGVSQSPSNKVTEKGKDVELRCDPISGHTALYWYRQSLGQGLEFLIYFQGNSAPDKSGLPSDRFSAERTGGSVSTLTIQRTQQEDSAVYLCASSSQRTDTQYFGPGTRLTVL.